These 13 T cell receptor beta chains came from one sample sequenced in a study of T cell responses to AZD1222 COVID-19 vaccine (dated by TCRdb to 2020 to 2023). Library prep was done by the immunoSEQ multiplex PCR assay. Drawn from immuneACCESS, this table holds only the in-frame rearrangements with V and J called that TCRdb kept. Clones are partly lost; checked studies trace under half to an unresolved V gene and leave the rest unexplained. Within this sample are roughly 130,000 clones, with about 85% of them counted one time only. The top ten constitute approximately 1.5% of the sample. According to the study, the label for this sample's time point signals: baseline before first vaccination. Material: peripheral blood, obtained on day 0 of AZD1222 vaccination. The receptors were gathered from an adult in good health.

This clone was recorded once. The chain employs TRBV3-1 (or the pseudogene TRBV3-2) and TRBJ1-2; possibly TRBD1 for D (5 bases). CDR1 and CDR2 (germline): LGHDT, YNNKEL (reference sequence). The CDR3 covers 15 residues. V was trimmed by 4 bases and J by 2 bases, leaving 14 bases between them. The CDR3 bases are TGTGCCAGCAGCCGTAGACAGCCAGGAAACTATGGCTACACCTTC. Translated, it gives CASSRRQPGNYGYTF.

V usage is TRBV28 and J usage is TRBJ1-5; D uncertain. V gave up 3 bases and J gave up 7 bases, with 7 bases separating them. Germline values: CDR1 MDHEN, CDR2 SYDVKM. This CDR3 is 12 amino acids long. In DNA, the CDR3 is TGTGCCAGCAGTTTGCGGCGGCAGCCCCAGCATTTT. Translated: CASSLRRQPQHF.

The chain carries TRBV4-1 and TRBJ2-7; D remains unclear. V lost 0 bases and J lost 0, with 9 bases in between. Germline V gene data show CDR1 as MGHRA and CDR2 as YSYEKL. This CDR3 comprises 15 residues. The CDR3 DNA sequence: TGCGCCAGCAGCCAAGACGAAGTGATCTCCTACGAGCAGTACTTC. It is translated as CASSQDEVISYEQYF.

The chain is built from TRBV4-2 and TRBJ1-5; possible D gene TRBD1, 5 bases. The CDR3 contains 14 residues. Trimming pared 2 bases from V and 5 bases from J, leaving 10 bases between. CDR1 LGHNA and CDR2 YNFKEQ come from the germline V gene. The CDR3 sequence: CASSQSGGDQPQHF. In DNA, the CDR3 is TGTGCCAGCAGCCAATCCGGGGGGGATCAGCCCCAGCATTTT.

A few counts support this clone. CDR3 coding DNA: TGTGCCAGCAGTTTCACCTACGGGGGGGCCGATAAAAACATTCAGTACTTC. Protein: CASSFTYGGADKNIQYF. The genes are TRBV28 and TRBJ2-4, with 8 positions matching TRBD2. The CDR3 runs to 17 residues. With V trimmed by 3 bases and J by 4 bases, 11 bases remained unmatched. Germline CDR1 and CDR2: MDHEN and SYDVKM.

The chain carries TRBV6-2 or TRBV6-3 and TRBJ2-5; 11 bases line up with TRBD2. V dropped 2 bases and J dropped 3; count of bases not matched to a gene: 8. Germline V gene sequence: CDR1 MNHEY, CDR2 SVGEGT. CDR3 length equals 17 residues. The CDR3 DNA follows: TGTGCCAGCAGTTACCAGTATGTAGCGGGGGGGGAAGAGACCCAGTACTTC. Protein sequence: CASSYQYVAGGEETQYF.

This clone was counted a single time. V gene TRBV12-3 or TRBV12-4 combines with J gene TRBJ1-1; D possibly corresponds to TRBD1 (5 bases). V dropped 3 bases and J dropped 8 bases, with 10 bases sitting between them. The CDR3 totals 12 residues. The CDR3 protein is CASSFGTGEAFF. The DNA for the CDR3 is TGTGCCAGCAGTTTCGGTACAGGAGAAGCTTTCTTT.

The V and J genes are TRBV24-1 and TRBJ2-7, with TRBD1 identical over 7 bases. The CDR3 is 16 residues long. Germline V CDR1 and CDR2: KGHDR, SFDVKD. The trim removed 5 bases at V and 4 bases at J, leaving 13 bases unmatched. Here the CDR3 reads CATSVSREGAPYEQYF. In DNA, the CDR3 is TGTGCCACCAGTGTATCTAGAGAGGGGGCCCCTTACGAGCAGTACTTC.

This CDR3 reads CASSHLGYGYTF. DNA of the CDR3: TGCGCCAGCAGCCACCTGGGCTATGGCTACACCTTC. J is TRBJ1-2 and V is TRBV4-1; D gene uncertain. Germline CDR1 reads MGHRA; CDR2 reads YSYEKL. V was cut by 3 bases and J by 4 bases, with 6 bases left in between. The CDR3 spans 12 residues.

The chain uses TRBV20-1 and TRBJ2-2, with D tentatively TRBD1 (5 bases). The CDR3 length is 15 residues. Per germline, CDR1 DFQATT and CDR2 SNEGSKA (reference sequence). V lost 3 bases, J lost 5 bases, and 16 bases lay in between. The CDR3 region is CSASYRRGKTGELFF. The CDR3 DNA reads TGCAGTGCTAGTTATCGAAGGGGCAAAACCGGGGAGCTGTTTTTT.

The V call is TRBV18, the J call TRBJ2-7; weak D call: TRBD1 (5 bases). CDR3 length: 14 residues. Deletions cut 0 bases from V and 3 bases from J, with 9 bases between. Germline-derived CDR1 and CDR2 are KGHSH and LQKENI. DNA for the CDR3: TGTGCCAGCTCACCACCCCAGGGCTACTACGAGCAGTACTTC. Protein: CASSPPQGYYEQYF.

This clone was seen just once. The chain employs TRBV27 and TRBJ2-7; the D gene could be TRBD1 or TRBD2 (5 bases each). V was clipped by 5 bases and J by 2 bases, with 16 bases between them. CDR1 MNHEY and CDR2 SMNVEV come from the germline V gene (reference sequence). The CDR3 has 15 amino acids. The CDR3 loop reads CASSKITGTTYEQYF. CDR3 DNA: TGTGCCAGCAGTAAAATAACCGGGACCACCTACGAGCAGTACTTC.

The chain employs TRBV5-1 and TRBJ2-7; 9 bases align to TRBD1. Per germline, CDR1 SGHRS and CDR2 YFSETQ. The CDR3 length is 14 residues. J gave up 4 bases and V 6 bases, and 8 bases lay outside the gene matches. CDR3 coding DNA: TGCGCCAGCACCACCGGGACAGGGCCTTACGAGCAGTACTTC. Residues: CASTTGTGPYEQYF.